This TCR beta chain was captured by sequencing in a study of cytomegalovirus exposure and HLA in healthy donors. Germline loops: CDR1 MDHEN, CDR2 SYDVKM. This CDR3 has 14 amino acids. Deletions cut 5 bases from V and 5 bases from J, with 15 bases between. The PCR ran on 60 Vbeta and 13 Jbeta primers. The table came from immunoSEQ multiplex PCR; TCRdb's copy has only in-frame clones and leaves some out. The table lists roughly 150,000 clones, 75% of them singletons. Findings and limits, study-wide: Of the V segments, some could not be distinguished, including TRBV6-2 and TRBV6-3, and were excluded. TCR beta sequences numbering 16,951 were associated with HLA alleles at 0.05 false discovery rate in a later analysis.

With respect to this clone: What it binds is unknown.

The TCR sequence derives from a man between 18 and 35 years old in good health and CMV-seropositive. The gene calls are TRBV28 and TRBJ1-1; unclear D gene. Sequenced input: PBMCs. CDR3 DNA sequence: TGTGCCAGCAGTCCCGGAGGGAGAAGGACTGAAGCTTTCTTT. Its translation is CASSPGGRRTEAFF.